The source of this T cell receptor beta chain is a study of T cells in Graves' hyperthyroidism and ophthalmopathy. CDR3 length: 16 residues. Trimming took off 1 base at V and 4 bases at J, with 16 bases between the two ends. CDR1 is SGHNT and CDR2 is YENEEA in the germline V gene. Together with thyroid ultrasound, orbital computed tomography, serum thyroxine and TRAb, clinical symptoms were used for diagnoses. Amplification yielded TCR beta CDR3 regions, with RNA transcripts as the source. The study used the HTBI primer set for a first-round RT-PCR of the TCR CDR3. In TCRdb, the multiplex PCR reads were re-called with MiXCR into one record per CDR3 protein. This table has roughly 24,000 distinct CDR3 sequences, roughly 46% appearing once.

Sequences were obtained from blood. The chain is built from TRBV11-3 and TRBJ2-5; D tentatively reads TRBD1 or TRBD2 (5 bases each). This TCR came from a woman aged 25 to 39 with Graves' hyperthyroidism. The CDR3 region is CASSLGSFGGRETQYF. The CDR3 nucleotides read TGTGCCAGCAGCTTAGGGTCATTTGGGGGACGAGAGACCCAGTACTTC.